Sequencing of this T cell receptor beta chain was carried out in a study of technical replicates of blood from a handful of donors. CDR1 is SGHVS, CDR2 FQNEAQ, per germline. Trimming removed 7 bases at V and 4 bases at J, with 10 bases between. The CDR3 loop spans 12 amino acids. This table comes from immunoSEQ multiplex PCR, and its TCRdb copy is limited to in-frame clones, with some not included. The sample contains under 85,000 clones, around 97% of which appear only once. Sequenced sample: T cells isolated from PBMCs. This chain uses TRBV7-8 with TRBJ1-1; tentative D call: TRBD1 (6 bases). This clonotype was sampled from a human donor in good health. CDR3 protein: CASNRAGTEAFF. As DNA, the CDR3 is TGTGCCAGCAACAGGGCAGGCACTGAAGCTTTCTTT.